Listed below are T cell receptor beta chains from one sample, sequenced in a study of beta chain features in type 1 diabetes. The table came from immunoSEQ multiplex PCR; TCRdb's copy has only in-frame clones and leaves some out. The sample records 550,000 to 850,000 clones, 10% to 15% being singletons. Sequencing was carried out using naive CD4+ T cells from blood. Receptors originate from a man aged 18-30 years with type 1 diabetes. Both conserved end residues are part of each CDR3. Each record gives: clone size, V gene, J gene, D gene, CDR3 DNA, CDR3 protein. The D gene is left open where the match is weak. Where a row states a size, it is once, few, many or the class of an expanded clone; other rows omit it.

size: .
V: TRBV5-1
J: TRBJ2-3
D: .
DNA: TGCGCCAGCAGCTTCCTCACAGATACGCAGTATTTT
CDR3: CASSFLTDTQYF

size: few
V: TRBV6-5
J: TRBJ1-5
D: .
DNA: TGTGCCAGCAGTACAGGGAATCAGCCCCAGCATTTT
CDR3: CASSTGNQPQHF

size: .
V: TRBV12-5
J: TRBJ2-5
D: TRBD2
DNA: TGTGCTAGTGGTTTGGCCAATAAGACTAGCGGGGATGTGACCCAGTACTTC
CDR3: CASGLANKTSGDVTQYF

size: .
V: TRBV30
J: TRBJ1-1
D: .
DNA: TGTGCCCGAAGTCCGGTTGGTGAAGCTTTCTTT
CDR3: CARSPVGEAFF

size: .
V: TRBV12-5
J: TRBJ1-1
D: .
DNA: TGTGCTAGTGGTCCCAGGGGATCCCCTGAAGCTTTCTTT
CDR3: CASGPRGSPEAFF

size: .
V: TRBV30
J: TRBJ2-1
D: .
DNA: TGTGCCTTTACAAGGGATCCCGGCCGCAATGAGCAGTTCTTC
CDR3: CAFTRDPGRNEQFF

size: .
V: TRBV15
J: TRBJ1-2
D: .
DNA: TGTGCCTTCGGGGGACCTTACTATGGCTACACCTTC
CDR3: CAFGGPYYGYTF

size: .
V: TRBV27
J: TRBJ1-2
D: .
DNA: TGTGCCAGCAGTTCTACGACACTAGCCTATGGCTACACCTTC
CDR3: CASSSTTLAYGYTF

size: few
V: TRBV28
J: TRBJ2-5
D: TRBD2
DNA: TGTGCCAGCACCTCTAGGACTAGCGGAGGAGAAGAGACCCAGTACTTC
CDR3: CASTSRTSGGEETQYF

size: .
V: TRBV30
J: TRBJ1-1
D: TRBD1
DNA: TGTGCCTGGAGTCCTGGGACAGTTGAAGCTTTCTTT
CDR3: CAWSPGTVEAFF

size: few
V: TRBV4-2
J: TRBJ1-2
D: TRBD1
DNA: TGTGCCAGCAGCCAAACGAGCACAACGGCAGGGGGCGTCTGGCGTGGCTACACCTTC
CDR3: CASSQTSTTAGGVWRGYTF

size: .
V: TRBV2
J: TRBJ1-6
D: .
DNA: TGTGCCAGCAGTGAACGTTGGAATTCACCCCTCCACTTT
CDR3: CASSERWNSPLHF

size: few
V: TRBV5-1
J: TRBJ2-3
D: .
DNA: TGCGCCAGCAGCTTCCCGGCTGATACGCAGTATTTT
CDR3: CASSFPADTQYF

size: few
V: TRBV10-3
J: TRBJ2-1
D: .
DNA: TGTGCCATCAGTGAGTCAGGTAGCAGGATACGCTCCTACAATGAGCAGTTCTTC
CDR3: CAISESGSRIRSYNEQFF

size: .
V: TRBV4-1
J: TRBJ1-5
D: TRBD1
DNA: TGCGCCAGCAGCCAGACAGGGGTAGGGCAGCCCCAGCATTTT
CDR3: CASSQTGVGQPQHF

size: .
V: TRBV28
J: TRBJ2-7
D: .
DNA: TGTGCCAGCGGCGTGGAGTACTACGAGCAGTACTTC
CDR3: CASGVEYYEQYF

size: .
V: TRBV30
J: TRBJ1-5
D: .
DNA: TGTGCCTGGAGTAAAGACAGCAATCAGCCCCAGCATTTT
CDR3: CAWSKDSNQPQHF

size: few
V: TRBV29-1
J: TRBJ1-3
D: .
DNA: TGCAGCGTTGGCGGGGGTAGTACTGGAAACACCATATATTTT
CDR3: CSVGGGSTGNTIYF

size: .
V: TRBV10-3
J: TRBJ1-2
D: .
DNA: TGTGCCATCAGTGAGTACGTGTCGGGAGTCGATGGCTACACCTTC
CDR3: CAISEYVSGVDGYTF

size: few
V: TRBV29-1
J: TRBJ2-3
D: .
DNA: TGCAGCGTTGAAGGCTTCGAGGGGGGTCCAGATACGCAGTATTTT
CDR3: CSVEGFEGGPDTQYF

size: few
V: TRBV9
J: TRBJ2-5
D: .
DNA: TGTGCCAGCAGCGTAGAGGAGCAAGAGACCCAGTACTTC
CDR3: CASSVEEQETQYF

size: .
V: TRBV5-1
J: TRBJ2-1
D: TRBD2
DNA: TGCGCCAGCAGCTTGGACCCCGGCGGGGGGATGGGTGAGCAGTTCTTC
CDR3: CASSLDPGGGMGEQFF

size: few
V: TRBV13
J: TRBJ1-2
D: .
DNA: TGTGCCAGCAGCTTATTTTTTCAGCCTAACTATGGCTACACCTTC
CDR3: CASSLFFQPNYGYTF

size: few
V: TRBV28
J: TRBJ1-2
D: .
DNA: TGTGCCAGCAGTTTCCTTGTCGAGAACTATGGCTACACCTTC
CDR3: CASSFLVENYGYTF

size: .
V: TRBV27
J: TRBJ2-7
D: TRBD1
DNA: TGTGCCAGCAGTCCGACAGGGGACTCCTACGAGCAGTACTTC
CDR3: CASSPTGDSYEQYF

size: .
V: TRBV25-1
J: TRBJ2-6
D: .
DNA: TGTGCCAGCAGTGAATATTCGTCGTCTGGGGCCAACGTCCTGACTTTC
CDR3: CASSEYSSSGANVLTF

size: .
V: TRBV6-5
J: TRBJ1-1
D: .
DNA: TGTGCCAGCAGTTACTCTCGACCTATTTGGGACACTGAAGCTTTCTTT
CDR3: CASSYSRPIWDTEAFF

size: .
V: TRBV29-1
J: TRBJ1-2
D: TRBD1
DNA: TGCAGCGTTGTATTATGGACAGGGGGCTCGAACTATGGCTACACCTTC
CDR3: CSVVLWTGGSNYGYTF

size: few
V: TRBV6-1
J: TRBJ2-7
D: .
DNA: TGTGCCAGCAGTCCAGACTGGACGGGAACCTACGAGCAGTACTTC
CDR3: CASSPDWTGTYEQYF

size: few
V: TRBV4-1
J: TRBJ1-1
D: .
DNA: TGCGCCAGCAGCCACCGGCAGGGGAGTTCTGACACTGAAGCTTTCTTT
CDR3: CASSHRQGSSDTEAFF

size: few
V: TRBV27
J: TRBJ1-1
D: .
DNA: TGTGCCAGCAGTTTACGGGAGGTGTCCACTGAAGCTTTCTTT
CDR3: CASSLREVSTEAFF

size: .
V: TRBV28
J: TRBJ2-5
D: .
DNA: TGTGCCAGCAGTTTCTTAGGGTCCCAAGAGACCCAGTACTTC
CDR3: CASSFLGSQETQYF

size: .
V: TRBV15
J: TRBJ1-2
D: .
DNA: TGTGCCACCAGCAGAGATCTTGCAGCTAACTATGGCTACACCTTC
CDR3: CATSRDLAANYGYTF

size: few
V: TRBV2
J: TRBJ1-1
D: .
DNA: TGTGCCAGCAGTGAAGCGAGGGAAGCGGTCGCTTTCTTT
CDR3: CASSEAREAVAFF

size: .
V: TRBV4-1
J: TRBJ2-1
D: TRBD1
DNA: TGCGCCAGCAGCCAAGGTTCACAGGGGGCCAATGAGCAGTTCTTC
CDR3: CASSQGSQGANEQFF

size: .
V: TRBV7-2
J: TRBJ2-5
D: .
DNA: TGTGCCAGCAGCTTATTCAATGGTCCCCTACCTCAAGAGACCCAGTACTTC
CDR3: CASSLFNGPLPQETQYF

size: .
V: TRBV6-1
J: TRBJ1-6
D: TRBD1
DNA: TGTGCCAGCAGTGTTGGGACAGATTTGAATCCACCCCTCCACTTT
CDR3: CASSVGTDLNPPLHF

size: .
V: TRBV21-1
J: TRBJ1-2
D: .
DNA: TGTGCCAGCACCCTAGCTGCTAACTATGGCTACACCTTC
CDR3: CASTLAANYGYTF

size: few
V: TRBV4-1
J: TRBJ1-5
D: .
DNA: TGCGCCTGTTCTGAGTCTGGACAGAGTAATCAGCCCCAGCATTTT
CDR3: CACSESGQSNQPQHF

size: few
V: TRBV30
J: TRBJ1-5
D: .
DNA: TGTGCCTGGAGCCCCGGAGGTGATCAGCCCCAGCATTTT
CDR3: CAWSPGGDQPQHF

size: .
V: TRBV19
J: TRBJ2-7
D: TRBD1
DNA: TGTGCCAGTAGTCTCGGACAGGGGGCCTACGAGCAGTACTTC
CDR3: CASSLGQGAYEQYF

size: few
V: TRBV19
J: TRBJ1-2
D: .
DNA: TGTGCCAGTTCCCCTAAGGCCAACTATGGCTACACCTTC
CDR3: CASSPKANYGYTF

size: few
V: TRBV7-2
J: TRBJ2-1
D: .
DNA: TGTGCCAGCAGCGCCCAGTCGGGGGCTGAGCAGTTCTTC
CDR3: CASSAQSGAEQFF

size: few
V: TRBV6-1
J: TRBJ2-5
D: .
DNA: TGTGCCAGCAATCCAGGCCCCCAAGAGACCCAGTACTTC
CDR3: CASNPGPQETQYF

size: few
V: TRBV12-5
J: TRBJ1-2
D: .
DNA: TGTGCTAGTGCTCCCGGATGGAACTATGGCTACACCTTC
CDR3: CASAPGWNYGYTF

size: .
V: TRBV29-1
J: TRBJ1-1
D: TRBD1
DNA: TGCAGCGTCGATAAACCGACAGGGGGGGATGGCACTGAAGCTTTCTTT
CDR3: CSVDKPTGGDGTEAFF

size: .
V: TRBV7-6
J: TRBJ2-3
D: .
DNA: TGTGCCAGCAGCTTGTTAGCGGCGGGGCCAAGCACAGATACGCAGTATTTT
CDR3: CASSLLAAGPSTDTQYF

size: .
V: TRBV2
J: TRBJ1-5
D: .
DNA: TGTGCCAGCAAGGGCGGCCTCCTCAATCAGCCCCAGCATTTT
CDR3: CASKGGLLNQPQHF

size: .
V: TRBV2
J: TRBJ2-6
D: .
DNA: TGTGCCAGCAGTGACCTACTTGGGGCCAACGTCCTGACTTTC
CDR3: CASSDLLGANVLTF

size: few
V: TRBV6-6
J: TRBJ1-5
D: .
DNA: TGTGCCAGCACTACGGGACACAACAATCAGCCCCAGCATTTT
CDR3: CASTTGHNNQPQHF

size: few
V: TRBV27
J: TRBJ1-2
D: .
DNA: TGTGCCAGCAGTCGACAGCAAGTCGGGGACTATGGCTACACCTTC
CDR3: CASSRQQVGDYGYTF

size: .
V: TRBV28
J: TRBJ1-2
D: TRBD1
DNA: TGTGCCAGCACCTTACCAGGGGGCTATGGCTACACCTTC
CDR3: CASTLPGGYGYTF

size: .
V: TRBV18
J: TRBJ2-1
D: TRBD1
DNA: TGTGCCAGCTCGCCAGGACAGGGCGGGTACAATGAGCAGTTCTTC
CDR3: CASSPGQGGYNEQFF

size: .
V: TRBV28
J: TRBJ2-7
D: TRBD2
DNA: TGTGCCAGCACCCCCCCAGGGACTAGCGATGTCTACGAGCAGTACTTC
CDR3: CASTPPGTSDVYEQYF

size: .
V: TRBV7-7
J: TRBJ2-5
D: TRBD1
DNA: TGTGCTAGCGGACAGGGGGCCCTCGGAGGGCAAGAGACCCAGTACTTC
CDR3: CASGQGALGGQETQYF

size: few
V: TRBV5-1
J: TRBJ2-7
D: TRBD1
DNA: TGCGCCAGCAGCCGGACAGGGGGTATGGACGAGCAGTACTTC
CDR3: CASSRTGGMDEQYF